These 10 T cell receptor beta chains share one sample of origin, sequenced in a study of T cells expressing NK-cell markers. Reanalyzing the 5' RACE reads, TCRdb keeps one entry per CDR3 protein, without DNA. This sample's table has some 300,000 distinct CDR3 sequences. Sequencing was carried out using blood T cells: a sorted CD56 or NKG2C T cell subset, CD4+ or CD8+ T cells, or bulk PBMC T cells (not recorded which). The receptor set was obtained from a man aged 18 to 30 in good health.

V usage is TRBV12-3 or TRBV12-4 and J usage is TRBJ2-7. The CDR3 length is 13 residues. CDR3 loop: CASSLGMTYEQYF.

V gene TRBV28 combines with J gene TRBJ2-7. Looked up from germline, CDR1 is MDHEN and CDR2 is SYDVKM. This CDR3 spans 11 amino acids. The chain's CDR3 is CASSYHYEQYF.

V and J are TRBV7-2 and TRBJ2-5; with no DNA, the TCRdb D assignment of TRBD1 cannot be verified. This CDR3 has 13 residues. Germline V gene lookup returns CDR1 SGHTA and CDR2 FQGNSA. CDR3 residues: CASNKGGQETQYF.

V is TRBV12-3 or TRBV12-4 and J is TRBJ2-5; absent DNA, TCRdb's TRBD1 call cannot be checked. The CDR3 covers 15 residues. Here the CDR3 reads CASSLTAGQGETQYF.

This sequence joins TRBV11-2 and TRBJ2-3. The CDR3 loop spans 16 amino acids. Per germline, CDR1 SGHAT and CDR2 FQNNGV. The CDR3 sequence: CASSLGLGLGTDTQYF.

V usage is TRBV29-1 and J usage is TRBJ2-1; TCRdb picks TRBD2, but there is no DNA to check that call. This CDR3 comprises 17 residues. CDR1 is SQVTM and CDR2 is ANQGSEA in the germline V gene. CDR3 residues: CSAPNPGTSGRMNEQFF.

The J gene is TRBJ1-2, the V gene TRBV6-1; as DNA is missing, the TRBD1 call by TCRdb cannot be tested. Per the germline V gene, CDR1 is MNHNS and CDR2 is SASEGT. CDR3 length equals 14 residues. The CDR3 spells CASSKTGSNYGYTF.

The CDR3 sequence is CASGPEGNTDTQYF. The chain couples TRBV5-1 to TRBJ2-3; the D call from TCRdb, TRBD2, cannot be confirmed without DNA. The CDR3 runs 14 residues. Germline CDR1 and CDR2: SGHRS and YFSETQ.

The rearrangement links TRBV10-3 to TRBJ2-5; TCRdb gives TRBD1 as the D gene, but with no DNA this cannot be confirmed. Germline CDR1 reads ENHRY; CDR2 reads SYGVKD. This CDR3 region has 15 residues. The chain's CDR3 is CAISDLGTVQETQYF.

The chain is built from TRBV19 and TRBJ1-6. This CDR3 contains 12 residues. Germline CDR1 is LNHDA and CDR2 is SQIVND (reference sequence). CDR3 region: CASSIPNSPLHF.